This T cell receptor (beta chain) is from a study of blood T cell repertoires in COVID-19. In the study overall: COVID-19 samples, acute and convalescent, were from the United States, Italy and Spain.

Study processing details: Amplifying reference gene primers gave estimates of nucleated cell counts. Only in-frame clones appear in the TCRdb table, and some are missing; sequencing was by immunoSEQ multiplex PCR. V and J calls and clone size are copied from that table; D and trimming were computed from the DNA. The table lists about 330,000 clones, roughly 89% of them singletons. This TCR was sampled from a man younger than 45 with COVID-19, enrolled during active disease. The sequenced material came from peripheral blood.

The CDR3 is CASSPYPAGRNTEAFF. The CDR3, as DNA: TGTGCCAGCTCACCATACCCCGCCGGGAGGAACACTGAAGCTTTCTTT. This chain uses TRBV18 with TRBJ1-1; D remains ambiguous. Germline V CDR1 and CDR2: KGHSH, LQKENI. V was trimmed by 2 bases and J by 1 base, leaving 14 bases between them. This CDR3 has 16 amino acids.